Below, 13 T cell receptor beta chains from the same sample are listed, as sequenced in a study of shared clonotypes between healthy human individuals (TCRdb year 2020). Receptor amplification or capture employed the immunoSEQ multiplex PCR assay. The source is immuneACCESS, and TCRdb retained only in-frame sequences with V and J called. Part of the clones is not carried over; for the studies checked, unresolved V genes explain less than half of this, and the remainder is unexplained. This sample lists about 2.4 million clones; 93% were detected once. Jointly, the top ten make up roughly 0.39% of the sample. The sequenced sample consisted of naive CD4+ T cells from PBMCs. Reading the label with the study, this specimen's cell subset or site is: CD45RA+ positively selected. The receptors shown here come from a man younger than 35 in good health. Some clones in this sample may be carry-over from other donors' samples.

This clone has a handful of counts. The chain carries TRBV5-1 and TRBJ1-1; D unclear. The CDR3 has 14 residues. The germline V gene has CDR1 SGHRS and CDR2 YFSETQ. V was trimmed by 2 bases and J by 2 bases, leaving 10 bases between them. The CDR3 loop is CASSFQGVNTEAFF. The CDR3 bases are TGCGCCAGCAGCTTCCAAGGAGTAAACACTGAAGCTTTCTTT.

This chain uses TRBV28 with TRBJ1-3, with 7 bases matching TRBD1. Germline trimming cut 3 bases from V and 0 bases from J; bases unmatched to any gene: 8. The CDR3 contains 17 residues. Germline CDR1 is MDHEN and CDR2 is SYDVKM. The CDR3 region has the DNA TGTGCCAGCAGTTTGGGCACAGGGGTCCCCTCTGGAAACACCATATATTTT. It is translated as CASSLGTGVPSGNTIYF.

V and J are TRBV30 and TRBJ2-2; D is possibly TRBD1 (6 bases). The CDR3 sequence is 14 residues long. With 4 bases removed from V and 1 base from J, the gap between germline ends came to 10 bases. Germline V lookup: CDR1 GTSNPN, CDR2 SVGIG (reference sequence). The CDR3 loop reads CAWMAGVNTGELFF. The CDR3 DNA reads as TGTGCCTGGATGGCAGGGGTGAACACCGGGGAGCTGTTTTTT.

The chain employs TRBV7-2 and TRBJ1-5, with no clear D. This CDR3 comprises 13 residues. Trimming cost V 2 bases and J 5 bases, with 7 bases left between them. Germline lookup yields CDR1 SGHTA and CDR2 FQGNSA. The CDR3 sequence: CASSLLMDQPQHF. The CDR3 bases are TGTGCCAGCAGCTTATTGATGGATCAGCCCCAGCATTTT.

Regarding this clone: Different DNA sequences within this sample yield the same CDR3. The chain joins TRBV9 to TRBJ2-7; 7 bases map to TRBD1. This CDR3 is 15 amino acids long. Unmatched junction bases numbered 7, after V lost 2 bases and J lost 2 bases. Germline V gene sequence: CDR1 SGDLS, CDR2 YYNGEE. The CDR3 DNA sequence: TGTGCCAGCAGCGTTGCCCCAGGGACAGCCTACGAGCAGTACTTC. It translates to CASSVAPGTAYEQYF.

This clone was recorded a few times. The junction and the germline gene differ at one end; a read error may be behind it. V gene TRBV20-1 combines with J gene TRBJ2-2; perhaps TRBD1 as D (5 bases). CDR1 DFQATT and CDR2 SNEGSKA come from the germline V gene (reference sequence). The CDR3 totals 11 residues. The CDR3 loop is CSAGDSGELFF. In DNA form, the CDR3 reads TGCAGTGCTGGAGACAGCGGGGAGCTGTTTTTT.

The V and J genes are TRBV4-1 and TRBJ2-1; 7 nucleotides agree with TRBD2. Looked up from germline, CDR1 is MGHRA and CDR2 is YSYEKL. V was clipped by 1 base and J by 0 bases; unmatched bases: 6. The CDR3 totals 17 residues. CDR3 in DNA: TGCGCCAGCAGCCAAGCCCCCGCGGGGGTCTCCTACAATGAGCAGTTCTTC. Its protein product is CASSQAPAGVSYNEQFF.

The rearrangement joins TRBV5-1 to TRBJ1-5; D is possibly TRBD1 (5 bases). Germline V gene sequence: CDR1 SGHRS, CDR2 YFSETQ. V dropped 2 bases and J dropped 5 bases, with 14 bases sitting between them. This CDR3 spans 15 amino acids. CDR3 residues: CASSLAGTGDQPQHF. The CDR3 DNA follows: TGCGCCAGCAGCTTAGCCGGGACGGGGGATCAGCCCCAGCATTTT.

This chain connects TRBV28 to TRBJ2-2; 7 nucleotides align to TRBD1. The CDR3 contains 16 residues. Per the germline V gene, CDR1 is MDHEN and CDR2 is SYDVKM. The V segment lost 6 bases and the J segment 5 bases; nucleotides outside the gene matches: 12. The CDR3 sequence: CASRFRDSRRTGELFF. The CDR3 DNA sequence: TGTGCCAGCAGATTCCGGGACAGCAGGCGGACCGGGGAGCTGTTTTTT.

The rearrangement uses TRBV7-2 and TRBJ1-5; 8 nucleotides align to TRBD1. Trimming removed 1 base from V and 8 bases from J; junction bases left unmatched: 7. Germline V gene sequence: CDR1 SGHTA, CDR2 FQGNSA. The CDR3 is made up of 15 amino acids. CDR3 residues: CASSLDLAGGKPQHF. Written as DNA, the CDR3 is TGTGCCAGCAGCTTAGATTTGGCAGGGGGCAAGCCCCAGCATTTT.

The genes are TRBV29-1 and TRBJ2-5, with TRBD1 as a possible D gene (6 bases). This CDR3 is built from 13 residues. Deletions cut 7 bases from V and 2 bases from J, with 14 bases between. Per germline, CDR1 SQVTM and CDR2 ANQGSEA. The CDR3 sequence: CSAKYRAQETQYF. The CDR3 bases are TGCAGCGCAAAGTACAGGGCTCAAGAGACCCAGTACTTC.

V and J are TRBV4-2 and TRBJ2-3; D assignment may be TRBD1 or TRBD2 (6 bases each). Germline CDR1 is LGHNA and CDR2 is YNFKEQ. The CDR3 runs to 15 residues. Trimming shortened V by 1 base and J by 9 bases, and 17 bases separated the two germline ends. CDR3 in amino acids: CASSQVWTEAGTQYF. For the CDR3, the DNA is TGTGCCAGCAGCCAAGTATGGACAGAGGCGGGGACGCAGTATTTT.

The chain carries TRBV5-4 and TRBJ2-7; 10 bases align to TRBD1. Germline V gene sequence: CDR1 SGHNT, CDR2 YYREEE (reference sequence). This CDR3 is 15 amino acids long. Losses at the gene ends were 4 bases for V and 2 bases for J; bases not matched to a gene: 6. The CDR3 sequence is CASSVGQGLPYEQYF. The CDR3, as DNA: TGTGCCAGCAGCGTGGGACAGGGGCTACCCTACGAGCAGTACTTC. Full variable domain (rest looked up from reference TRBV5-4 and TRBJ2-7): ETGVTQSPTHLIKTRGQQVTLRCSSQSGHNTVSWYQQALGQGPQFIFQYYREEENGRGNFPPRFSGLQFPNYSSELNVNALELDDSALYLCASSVGQGLPYEQYFGPGTRLTVT.